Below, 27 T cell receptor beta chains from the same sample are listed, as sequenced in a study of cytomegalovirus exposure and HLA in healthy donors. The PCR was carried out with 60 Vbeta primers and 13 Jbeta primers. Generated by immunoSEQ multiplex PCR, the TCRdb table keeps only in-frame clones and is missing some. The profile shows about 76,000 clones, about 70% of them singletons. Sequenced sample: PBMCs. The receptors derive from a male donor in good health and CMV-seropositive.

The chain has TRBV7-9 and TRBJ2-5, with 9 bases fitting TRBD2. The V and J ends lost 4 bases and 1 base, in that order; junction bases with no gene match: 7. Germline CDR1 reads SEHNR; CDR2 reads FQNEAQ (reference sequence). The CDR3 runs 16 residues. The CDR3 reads CASSSFLAGIQETQYF. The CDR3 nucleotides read TGTGCCAGCAGCTCTTTCCTAGCGGGGATCCAAGAGACCCAGTACTTC.

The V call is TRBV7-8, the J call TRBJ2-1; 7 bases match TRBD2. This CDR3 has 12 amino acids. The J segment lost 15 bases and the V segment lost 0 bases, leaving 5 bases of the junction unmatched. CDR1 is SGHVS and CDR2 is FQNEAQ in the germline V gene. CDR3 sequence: CASSLATSSGFF. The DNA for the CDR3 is TGTGCCAGCAGCTTAGCGACTAGCAGTGGGTTCTTC.

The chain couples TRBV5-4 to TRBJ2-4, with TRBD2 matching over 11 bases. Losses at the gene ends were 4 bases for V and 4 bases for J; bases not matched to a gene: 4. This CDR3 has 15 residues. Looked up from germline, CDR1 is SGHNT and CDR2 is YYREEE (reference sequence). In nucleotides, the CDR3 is TGTGCCAGCAGCAAGGGACTAGCGGAAAAAAACATTCAGTACTTC. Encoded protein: CASSKGLAEKNIQYF. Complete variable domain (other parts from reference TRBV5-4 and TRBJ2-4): ETGVTQSPTHLIKTRGQQVTLRCSSQSGHNTVSWYQQALGQGPQFIFQYYREEENGRGNFPPRFSGLQFPNYSSELNVNALELDDSALYLCASSKGLAEKNIQYFGAGTRLSVL.

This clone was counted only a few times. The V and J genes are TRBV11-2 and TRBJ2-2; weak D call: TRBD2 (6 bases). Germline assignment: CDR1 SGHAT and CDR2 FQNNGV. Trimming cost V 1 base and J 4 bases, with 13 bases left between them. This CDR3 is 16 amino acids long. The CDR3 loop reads CASSLVFQGGTGELFF. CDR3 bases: TGTGCCAGCAGCTTAGTTTTTCAGGGAGGCACCGGGGAGCTGTTTTTT.

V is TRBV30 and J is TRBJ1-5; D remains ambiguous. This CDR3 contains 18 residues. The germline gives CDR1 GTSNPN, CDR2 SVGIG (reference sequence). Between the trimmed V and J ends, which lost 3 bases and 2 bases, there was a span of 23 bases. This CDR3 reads CAWSHGSGRVLGNQPQHF. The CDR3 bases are TGTGCCTGGAGCCATGGAAGCGGTCGGGTCTTAGGCAATCAGCCCCAGCATTTT.

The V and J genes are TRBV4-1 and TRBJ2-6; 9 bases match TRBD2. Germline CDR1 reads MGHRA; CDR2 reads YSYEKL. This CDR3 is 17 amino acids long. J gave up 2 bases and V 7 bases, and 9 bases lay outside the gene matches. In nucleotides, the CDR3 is TGCGCCAGCACCTCCAAGGGCGGGGGGGCTGGGGCCAACGTCCTGACTTTC. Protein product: CASTSKGGGAGANVLTF.

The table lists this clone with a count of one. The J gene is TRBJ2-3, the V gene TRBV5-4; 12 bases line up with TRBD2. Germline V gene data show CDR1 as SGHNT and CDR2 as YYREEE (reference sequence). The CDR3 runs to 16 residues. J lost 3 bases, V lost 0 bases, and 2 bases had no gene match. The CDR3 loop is CASSLETSGSTDTQYF. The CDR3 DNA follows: TGTGCCAGCAGCTTGGAGACTAGCGGGAGTACAGATACGCAGTATTTT.

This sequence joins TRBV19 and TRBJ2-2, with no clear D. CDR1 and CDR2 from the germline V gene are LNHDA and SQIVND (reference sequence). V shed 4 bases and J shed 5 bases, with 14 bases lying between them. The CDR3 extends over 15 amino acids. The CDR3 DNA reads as TGTGCCAGTAGTAATGCACCCTATGGTACCGGGGAGCTGTTTTTT. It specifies CASSNAPYGTGELFF.

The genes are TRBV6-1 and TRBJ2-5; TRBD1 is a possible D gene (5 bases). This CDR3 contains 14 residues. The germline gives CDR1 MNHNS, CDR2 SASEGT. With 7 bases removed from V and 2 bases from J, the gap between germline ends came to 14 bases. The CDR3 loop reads CASTQGAVQETQYF. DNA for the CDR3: TGTGCCAGCACCCAAGGGGCAGTACAAGAGACCCAGTACTTC.

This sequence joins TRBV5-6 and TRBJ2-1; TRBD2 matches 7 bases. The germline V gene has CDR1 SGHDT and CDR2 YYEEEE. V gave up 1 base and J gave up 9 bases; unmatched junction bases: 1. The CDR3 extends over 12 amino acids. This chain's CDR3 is CASSLIAGEQFF. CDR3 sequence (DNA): TGTGCCAGCAGCTTGATAGCGGGTGAGCAGTTCTTC.

The DNA for the CDR3 is TGTGCCAGCAGCTTAGACAGGCGCCTTTCCTACGAGCAGTACTTC. This codes for CASSLDRRLSYEQYF. The rearrangement uses TRBV7-6 and TRBJ2-7; D is possibly TRBD1 (5 bases). The V end lost 1 base, the J end lost 1 base, and 11 bases lay between the germline ends. CDR1 and CDR2 (germline): SGHVS, FNYEAQ. This CDR3 has 15 residues.

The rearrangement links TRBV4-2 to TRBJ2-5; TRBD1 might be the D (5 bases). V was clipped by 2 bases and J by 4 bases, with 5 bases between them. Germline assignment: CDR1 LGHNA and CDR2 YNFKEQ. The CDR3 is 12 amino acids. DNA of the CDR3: TGTGCCAGCAGCCAAAGGGGAGAGACCCAGTACTTC. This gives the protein CASSQRGETQYF.

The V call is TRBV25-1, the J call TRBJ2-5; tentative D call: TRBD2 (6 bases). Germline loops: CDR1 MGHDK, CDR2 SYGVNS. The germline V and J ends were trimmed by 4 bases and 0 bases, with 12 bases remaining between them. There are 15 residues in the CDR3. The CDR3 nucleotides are TGTGCCAGCAGTGCGGGACTTACGTACCAAGAGACCCAGTACTTC. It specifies CASSAGLTYQETQYF. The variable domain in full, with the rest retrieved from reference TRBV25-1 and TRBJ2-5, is EADIYQTPRYLVIGTGKKITLECSQTMGHDKMYWYQQDPGMELHLIHYSYGVNSTEKGDLSSESTVSRIRTEHFPLTLESARPSHTSQYLCASSAGLTYQETQYFGPGTRLLVL.

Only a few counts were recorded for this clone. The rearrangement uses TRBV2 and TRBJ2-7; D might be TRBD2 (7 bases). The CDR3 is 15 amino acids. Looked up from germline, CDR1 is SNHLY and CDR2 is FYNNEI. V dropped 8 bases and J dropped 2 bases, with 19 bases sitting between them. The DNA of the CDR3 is TGTGCCAGCGATAGGAGTCGGGGGGCACCCTACGAGCAGTACTTC. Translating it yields CASDRSRGAPYEQYF.

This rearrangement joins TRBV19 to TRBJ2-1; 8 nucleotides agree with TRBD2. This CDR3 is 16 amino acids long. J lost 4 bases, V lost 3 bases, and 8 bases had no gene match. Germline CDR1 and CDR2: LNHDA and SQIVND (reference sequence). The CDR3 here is CASSISGLVSYNEQFF. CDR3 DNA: TGTGCCAGTAGTATTTCGGGACTAGTTTCTTACAATGAGCAGTTCTTC.

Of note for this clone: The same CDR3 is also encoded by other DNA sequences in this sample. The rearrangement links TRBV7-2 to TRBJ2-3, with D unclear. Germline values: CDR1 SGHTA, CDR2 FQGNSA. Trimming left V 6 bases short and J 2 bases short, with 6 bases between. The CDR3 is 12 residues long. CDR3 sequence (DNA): TGTGCCAGCAGTTCGTACACAGATACGCAGTATTTT. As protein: CASSSYTDTQYF.

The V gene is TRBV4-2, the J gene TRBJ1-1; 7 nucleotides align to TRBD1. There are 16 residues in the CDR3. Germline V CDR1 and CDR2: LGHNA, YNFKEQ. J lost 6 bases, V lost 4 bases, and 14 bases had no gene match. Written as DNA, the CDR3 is TGTGCCAGCAGCCCGGAAGGGGGCGAGGGTAGGGCTGAAGCTTTCTTT. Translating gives CASSPEGGEGRAEAFF.

The CDR3: CASTGHSDTQYF. The DNA for the CDR3 is TGTGCCAGCACCGGACACTCAGATACGCAGTATTTT. The rearrangement joins TRBV6-1 to TRBJ2-3, with D possibly being TRBD1 (5 bases). Germline CDR1 and CDR2: MNHNS and SASEGT. V was pared by 7 bases and J by 4 bases, with 9 bases between. The length of the CDR3 is 12 residues.

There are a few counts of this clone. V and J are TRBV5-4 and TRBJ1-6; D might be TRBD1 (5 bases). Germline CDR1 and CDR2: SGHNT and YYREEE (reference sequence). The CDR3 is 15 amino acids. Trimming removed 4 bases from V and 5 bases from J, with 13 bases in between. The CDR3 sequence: CASSPWTRNNSPLHF. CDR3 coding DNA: TGTGCCAGCAGCCCCTGGACAAGAAATAATTCACCCCTCCACTTT.

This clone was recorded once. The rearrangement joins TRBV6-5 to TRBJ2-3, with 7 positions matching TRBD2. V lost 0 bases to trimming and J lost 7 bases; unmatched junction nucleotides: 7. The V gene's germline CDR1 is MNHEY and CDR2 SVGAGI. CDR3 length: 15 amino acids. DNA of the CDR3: TGTGCCAGCAGTTACTCGGGAGGGCCAATTAATACGCAGTATTTT. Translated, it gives CASSYSGGPINTQYF.

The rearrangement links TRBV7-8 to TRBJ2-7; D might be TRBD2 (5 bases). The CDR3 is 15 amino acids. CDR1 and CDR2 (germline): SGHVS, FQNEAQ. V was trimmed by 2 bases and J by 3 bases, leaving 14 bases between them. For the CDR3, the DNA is TGTGCCAGCAGCTTAAGCCGGGATTTTTTCTACGAGCAGTACTTC. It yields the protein CASSLSRDFFYEQYF.

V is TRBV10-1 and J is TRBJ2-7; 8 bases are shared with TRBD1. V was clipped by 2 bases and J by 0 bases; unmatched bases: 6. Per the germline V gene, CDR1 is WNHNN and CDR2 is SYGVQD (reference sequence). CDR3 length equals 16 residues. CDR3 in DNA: TGCGCCAGCAGTGAGCCGGGACAGGCGTACTCCTACGAGCAGTACTTC. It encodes CASSEPGQAYSYEQYF.

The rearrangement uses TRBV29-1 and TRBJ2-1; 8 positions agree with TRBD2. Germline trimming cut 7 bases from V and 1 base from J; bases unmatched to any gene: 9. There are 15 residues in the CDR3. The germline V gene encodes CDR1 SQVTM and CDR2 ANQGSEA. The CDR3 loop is CSAGGGTESYNEQFF. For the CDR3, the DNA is TGCAGCGCCGGCGGGGGGACGGAGTCCTACAATGAGCAGTTCTTC.

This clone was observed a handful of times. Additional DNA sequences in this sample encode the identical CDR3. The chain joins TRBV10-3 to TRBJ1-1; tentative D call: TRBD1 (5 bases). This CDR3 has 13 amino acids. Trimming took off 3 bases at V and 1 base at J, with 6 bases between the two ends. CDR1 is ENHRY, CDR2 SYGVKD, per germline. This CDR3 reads CAISDRENTEAFF. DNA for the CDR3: TGTGCCATCAGTGACAGGGAGAACACTGAAGCTTTCTTT.

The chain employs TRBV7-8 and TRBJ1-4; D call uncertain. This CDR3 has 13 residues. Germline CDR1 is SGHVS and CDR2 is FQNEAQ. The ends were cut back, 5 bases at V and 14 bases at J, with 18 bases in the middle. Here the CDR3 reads CASSHFTTQRLFF. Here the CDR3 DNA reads TGTGCCAGCAGCCACTTTACTACACAAAGGCTGTTTTTT.

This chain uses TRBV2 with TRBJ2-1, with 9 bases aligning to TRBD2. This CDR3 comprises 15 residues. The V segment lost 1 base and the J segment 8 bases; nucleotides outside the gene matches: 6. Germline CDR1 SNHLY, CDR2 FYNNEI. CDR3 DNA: TGTGCCAGCAGTGAAGGGGTAGCGGGGGTGGATGAGCAGTTCTTC. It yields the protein CASSEGVAGVDEQFF.

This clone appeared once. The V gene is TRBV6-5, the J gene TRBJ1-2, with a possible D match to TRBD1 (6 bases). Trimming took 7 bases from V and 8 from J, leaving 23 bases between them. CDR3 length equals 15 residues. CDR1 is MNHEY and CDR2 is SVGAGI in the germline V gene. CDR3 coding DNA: TGTGCCAGCACCGACCCGGGTAGGGGGGGGCACGGCTACACCTTC. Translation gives CASTDPGRGGHGYTF.